The T cell receptor beta chain described here comes from a study of shared clonotypes between healthy human individuals. Study conclusions and caveats: It was observed that approximately 5% of naive CD4 clonotypes were shared across several donors. Generation probabilities of non-shared clonotypes were lower (relative to those shared by all four donors).

Germline V gene sequence: CDR1 SGHTA, CDR2 FQGNSA. The V and J ends lost 1 base and 5 bases respectively, with 8 bases between them. The CDR3 sequence is 13 residues long. Some clones are missing from TCRdb's copy, which holds only in-frame ones; the method was immunoSEQ multiplex PCR. The sample holds roughly 1 million clones, about 74% seen once. Of note for this clone: The target antigen is unknown.

This receptor was obtained from a young man in good health. The chain recombines TRBV7-2 with TRBJ2-5, with a possible D match to TRBD2 (5 bases). The specimen sequenced was memory CD4+ T cells sorted from blood. Specified subset: CD45RA-negative fraction. The CDR3 nucleotides are TGTGCCAGCAGCTTAGGGGAGTACGAGACCCAGTACTTC. Translating it yields CASSLGEYETQYF.